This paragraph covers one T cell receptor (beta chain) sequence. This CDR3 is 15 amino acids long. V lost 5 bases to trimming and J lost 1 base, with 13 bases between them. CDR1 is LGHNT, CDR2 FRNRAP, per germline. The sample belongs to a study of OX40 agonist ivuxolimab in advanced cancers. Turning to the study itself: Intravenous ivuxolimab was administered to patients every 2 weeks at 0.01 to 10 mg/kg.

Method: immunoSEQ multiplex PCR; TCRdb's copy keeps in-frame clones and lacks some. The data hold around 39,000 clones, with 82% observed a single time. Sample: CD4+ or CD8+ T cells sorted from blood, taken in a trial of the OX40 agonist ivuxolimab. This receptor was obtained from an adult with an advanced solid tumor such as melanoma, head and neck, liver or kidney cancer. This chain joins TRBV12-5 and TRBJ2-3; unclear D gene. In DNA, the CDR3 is TGTGCTAGTGGTCCTTACGGCGGTGGCACAGATACGCAGTATTTT. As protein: CASGPYGGGTDTQYF.